These 19 T cell receptor beta chains share one sample of origin, sequenced in a study of graft-versus-host responses after intestinal transplantation (dated by TCRdb to the early 2020s). The library was made by the immunoSEQ multiplex PCR assay. The table was pulled from immuneACCESS by TCRdb, which kept in-frame rearrangements only. Such tables lose some clones; where checked, under half of the loss comes from unresolved V genes, and the rest has no known cause. This sample has over 45,000 clones in its table, and approximately 90% of those were observed once. The leading ten clones occupy less than 2% of the sample. This sample comprised PBMCs, obtained 26 days after transplant. These receptors originate from a human patient who received an intestinal transplant, so some T cells may come from the graft donor.

The chain combines TRBV28 with TRBJ1-2, with 9 bases lining up with TRBD1. Germline CDR1 MDHEN, CDR2 SYDVKM. The CDR3 runs 11 residues. The DNA for the CDR3 is TGTGCGGGGACAGGGCGGTATGGCTACACCTTC. It specifies CAGTGRYGYTF.

The gene calls are TRBV5-6 and TRBJ1-4, with a weak D call TRBD1 (5 bases). V dropped 0 bases and J dropped 8 bases, with 14 bases sitting between them. CDR1 and CDR2 (germline): SGHDT, YYEEEE. This CDR3 comprises 15 residues. The CDR3 DNA reads TGTGCCAGCAGCTTGGCGGACATTTCCCCGGAAAAACTGTTTTTT. Residues: CASSLADISPEKLFF.

The V gene is TRBV5-4, the J gene TRBJ1-3; 9 bases match TRBD1. This CDR3 spans 13 amino acids. Germline lookup yields CDR1 SGHNT and CDR2 YYREEE (reference sequence). Trimming cost V 0 bases and J 11 bases; bases outside gene matches: 3. The CDR3 region is CASSLDRGQSIYF. In DNA, the CDR3 is TGTGCCAGCAGCTTGGACAGGGGGCAGTCCATATATTTT. Full variable domain (remainder filled in from reference TRBV5-4 and TRBJ1-3): ETGVTQSPTHLIKTRGQQVTLRCSSQSGHNTVSWYQQALGQGPQFIFQYYREEENGRGNFPPRFSGLQFPNYSSELNVNALELDDSALYLCASSLDRGQSIYFGEGSWLTVV.

The rearrangement uses TRBV4-1 and TRBJ2-1; no clear D. Germline V gene lookup returns CDR1 MGHRA and CDR2 YSYEKL. CDR3 length equals 13 residues. The V gene lost 4 bases and the J gene lost 10 bases, with 14 bases spanning the gap. The CDR3 bases are TGCGCCAGCAGCCCTTTCCAGTTCACGGAGCAGTTCTTC. Translating gives CASSPFQFTEQFF.

This sequence joins TRBV6-5 and TRBJ2-7, with a tentative D call TRBD2 (7 bases). The V end was cut by 5 bases, the J end by 6 bases, with 14 bases between. CDR1 is MNHEY, CDR2 SVGAGI, per germline. The CDR3 sequence is 13 residues long. CDR3 in DNA: TGTGCCAGCAGTCCGGGGGGCCTGGGCGAGCAGTACGTC. It yields the protein CASSPGGLGEQYV.

V and J are TRBV6-5 and TRBJ1-4, with D maybe TRBD1 (6 bases). This CDR3 region has 14 residues. Trimming shortened V by 2 bases and J by 4 bases, and 8 bases separated the two germline ends. CDR1 is MNHEY, CDR2 SVGAGI, per germline. Written as DNA, the CDR3 is TGTGCCAGCAGTTACGGACAGATTAATGAAAAACTGTTTTTT. Protein: CASSYGQINEKLFF.

The V gene is TRBV14, the J gene TRBJ1-1; 11 bases line up with TRBD1. This CDR3 has 14 residues. Germline V CDR1 and CDR2: SGHDN, FVKESK. V dropped 4 bases and J dropped 3; count of bases not matched to a gene: 1. CDR3 protein: CASSRDRGYTEAFF. The CDR3 DNA sequence: TGTGCCAGCAGCCGGGACAGGGGGTACACTGAAGCTTTCTTT.

As to this clone: Other DNA sequences in the same sample also yield this CDR3. This chain uses TRBV19 with TRBJ2-3, with a possible D match to TRBD1 (6 bases). Trimming shortened V by 3 bases and J by 3 bases, and 10 bases separated the two germline ends. The CDR3 contains 14 residues. Germline-derived CDR1 and CDR2 are LNHDA and SQIVND (reference sequence). CDR3 protein: CASSMGRGTDTQYF. CDR3 bases: TGTGCCAGTAGTATGGGCAGGGGAACAGATACGCAGTATTTT.

V is TRBV7-8 and J is TRBJ2-7, with 8 nucleotides matching TRBD1. Germline V gives CDR1 SGHVS, CDR2 FQNEAQ. The CDR3 has 15 residues. V shed 3 bases, J shed 6 bases, and the junction held 10 bases outside the gene matches. CDR3: CASSLDREVAVEQYF. Here the CDR3 DNA reads TGTGCCAGCAGCTTGGACAGGGAGGTCGCGGTCGAGCAGTACTTC. Variable domain in full (rest from reference TRBV7-8 and TRBJ2-7): GAGVSQSPRYKVAKRGQDVALRCDPISGHVSLFWYQQALGQGPEFLTYFQNEAQLDKSGLPSDRFFAERPEGSVSTLKIQRTQQEDSAVYLCASSLDREVAVEQYFGPGTRLTVT.

This chain joins TRBV4-2 and TRBJ1-5, with D perhaps matching TRBD1 (5 bases). The CDR3 spans 17 residues. The germline V and J ends were trimmed by 1 base and 1 base, with 14 bases remaining between them. Germline-derived CDR1 and CDR2 are LGHNA and YNFKEQ. The CDR3 loop is CASSQALGGRSNQPQHF. The CDR3 DNA reads as TGTGCCAGCAGCCAAGCACTCGGGGGTAGAAGCAATCAGCCCCAGCATTTT.

The chain combines TRBV25-1 with TRBJ2-1; TRBD1 might be the D (5 bases). Trimming stripped 2 bases from V and 8 bases from J, with 16 bases between. CDR3 length: 15 residues. The germline CDR1 and CDR2 sequences are MGHDK and SYGVNS. DNA of the CDR3: TGTGCCAGCAGTGAACCCAGCAAAGGGGTCGATGAGCAGTTCTTC. Encoded protein: CASSEPSKGVDEQFF. Variable domain in full (rest from reference TRBV25-1 and TRBJ2-1): EADIYQTPRYLVIGTGKKITLECSQTMGHDKMYWYQQDPGMELHLIHYSYGVNSTEKGDLSSESTVSRIRTEHFPLTLESARPSHTSQYLCASSEPSKGVDEQFFGPGTRLTVL.

The chain joins TRBV7-6 to TRBJ2-5; 9 nucleotides match TRBD2. This CDR3 spans 15 amino acids. Trimming took 7 bases from V and 1 from J; bases not matched to a gene: 7. Germline V lookup: CDR1 SGHVS, CDR2 FNYEAQ. CDR3 DNA: TGTGCCAGCAACCTTAGCGGGGGCCGCCAAGAGACCCAGTACTTC. Its translation: CASNLSGGRQETQYF.

The sample holds a few counts of this clone. The chain is built from TRBV7-2 and TRBJ1-6; 7 bases fit TRBD1. V shed 4 bases and J 0 bases; nucleotides not matched to a gene: 3. Germline V gives CDR1 SGHTA, CDR2 FQGNSA. The CDR3 extends over 16 amino acids. DNA of the CDR3: TGTGCCAGCAGCTCTGGGGACAGCTCCTATAATTCACCCCTCCACTTT. This encodes CASSSGDSSYNSPLHF.

The chain recombines TRBV4-1 with TRBJ1-2; D call uncertain. The CDR3 has 15 amino acids. Germline V gives CDR1 MGHRA, CDR2 YSYEKL. Between the trimmed V and J ends, which lost 1 base and 5 bases, there was a span of 14 bases. CDR3 in amino acids: CASSQVSGEEYGYTF. The CDR3, as DNA: TGCGCCAGCAGCCAAGTCAGCGGTGAGGAATATGGCTACACCTTC.

The J gene is TRBJ2-1, the V gene TRBV7-9, with a weak D call TRBD1 (7 bases). V lost 5 bases to trimming and J lost 3 bases, with 14 bases between them. CDR1 is SEHNR and CDR2 is FQNEAQ in the germline V gene (reference sequence). The CDR3 loop spans 15 amino acids. The CDR3 reads CASSPPGGGYNEQFF. CDR3 sequence (DNA): TGTGCCAGCAGCCCACCAGGGGGAGGCTACAATGAGCAGTTCTTC. The whole variable domain, filled in from reference TRBV7-9 and TRBJ2-1, reads DTGVSQNPRHKITKRGQNVTFRCDPISEHNRLYWYRQTLGQGPEFLTYFQNEAQLEKSRLLSDRFSAERPKGSFSTLEIQRTEQGDSAMYLCASSPPGGGYNEQFFGPGTRLTVL.

This chain joins TRBV15 and TRBJ1-5; D may be TRBD1 (5 bases). Germline V gives CDR1 LNHNV, CDR2 YYDKDF (reference sequence). This CDR3 comprises 16 residues. The V end lost 6 bases, the J end lost 0 bases, and 15 bases lay between the germline ends. CDR3: CATRSGETVSNQPQHF. In DNA form, the CDR3 reads TGTGCCACCAGATCTGGTGAGACAGTTAGCAATCAGCCCCAGCATTTT.

The rearrangement joins TRBV27 to TRBJ2-7; D is unclear. CDR1 is MNHEY and CDR2 is SMNVEV in the germline V gene (reference sequence). V lost 5 bases, J lost 2 bases, and 13 bases lay in between. This CDR3 is built from 14 residues. CDR3 loop: CASSPRSIPYEQYF. Written as DNA, the CDR3 is TGTGCCAGCAGTCCGCGGTCTATTCCCTACGAGCAGTACTTC.

The rearrangement uses TRBV5-1 and TRBJ2-7; D not certain. CDR1 and CDR2 (germline): SGHRS, YFSETQ. The length of the CDR3 is 16 residues. The germline V and J ends were trimmed by 1 base and 0 bases, with 14 bases remaining between them. The CDR3 region has the DNA TGCGCCAGCAGCTTGACCCTAGTCACTATCTCCTACGAGCAGTACTTC. It codes for CASSLTLVTISYEQYF.

CDR3 residues: CASSISGSFPQKLFF. CDR3 bases: TGTGCCAGCAGTATTTCAGGCTCTTTTCCTCAAAAACTGTTTTTT. This chain joins TRBV6-5 and TRBJ1-4; D gene ambiguous. CDR3 size: 15 residues. CDR1 MNHEY and CDR2 SVGAGI come from the germline V gene. V lost 5 bases and J 9 bases, leaving 19 bases between the germline ends.